The sequence of this T cell receptor beta chain was determined in a study of blood T cell repertoires in COVID-19. The repertoire was sequenced with immunoSEQ multiplex PCR; TCRdb's copy has only in-frame clones and lacks some. The sample records roughly 120,000 clones, more than 60% being singletons. Germline-derived CDR1 and CDR2 are LNHDA and SQIVND (reference sequence). CDR3 length: 14 residues. Trimming pared 5 bases from V and 1 base from J, leaving 8 bases between. The V call is TRBV19, the J call TRBJ2-2; D unclear. The TCR was taken from a man in his 70s with acute or convalescent COVID-19. The sample comprised peripheral blood. The CDR3 loop reads CASSVTRNTGELFF. CDR3 nucleotides: TGTGCCAGTAGTGTGACACGGAACACCGGGGAGCTGTTTTTT.